This is a list of T cell receptor beta chains from one sample in a study of T-cell reconstitution after alpha-beta-depleted transplantation in children. Each CDR3 protein is one row after TCRdb ran MiXCR on the PCR reads. Of around 300,000 distinct CDR3 sequences in the sample, 6.5% to 9% were seen once. Here the sequenced sample was peripheral blood, taken 360 days after TCRalphabeta/CD19-depleted stem cell transplant. These receptor sequences come from a female patient under 10 years old who had a stem cell transplant for Fanconi anemia, so the T cells may come from the graft donor. CDR3s include the opening cysteine and the closing phenylalanine or tryptophan. A D gene is named only where the DNA matches it firmly. Size is stated for part of the rows, as once, few or many counts, or as a class when the clone is expanded.

abundance: -
v_gene: TRBV6-6
j_gene: TRBJ1-1
d_gene: -
CDR3aa: CASRPTGIEQAFF
CDR3nt: TGTGCCAGCAGACCTACAGGGATCGAGCAAGCTTTCTTT

abundance: few
v_gene: TRBV18
j_gene: TRBJ2-4
d_gene: -
CDR3aa: CASSPLSEPFHIQYF
CDR3nt: TGTGCCAGCTCACCACTTAGCGAACCTTTCCACATTCAGTACTTC

abundance: -
v_gene: TRBV18
j_gene: TRBJ2-3
d_gene: -
CDR3aa: CASSPSYSTDTQYF
CDR3nt: TGTGCCAGCTCACCATCGTACAGCACAGATACGCAGTATTTT

abundance: -
v_gene: TRBV27
j_gene: TRBJ2-7
d_gene: -
CDR3aa: CATMGGYEQYF
CDR3nt: TGTGCCACCATGGGGGGCTACGAGCAGTACTTC

abundance: many
v_gene: TRBV12-3/TRBV12-4
j_gene: TRBJ1-2
d_gene: TRBD1
CDR3aa: CASSFSETGTLFGGYTF
CDR3nt: TGTGCCAGCAGTTTTTCGGAGACAGGGACACTTTTCGGTGGCTACACCTTC

abundance: -
v_gene: TRBV20-1
j_gene: TRBJ2-5
d_gene: TRBD2
CDR3aa: CSAIKTSGGETQYF
CDR3nt: TGCAGTGCTATAAAGACTAGCGGGGGAGAGACCCAGTACTTC

abundance: few
v_gene: TRBV18
j_gene: TRBJ1-3
d_gene: -
CDR3aa: CASSAGSSGNTIYF
CDR3nt: TGTGCCAGCTCAGCCGGGAGCTCTGGAAACACCATATATTTT

abundance: many
v_gene: TRBV10-3
j_gene: TRBJ2-2
d_gene: -
CDR3aa: CAALSVLNTGELFF
CDR3nt: TGTGCCGCCCTAAGTGTATTGAACACCGGGGAGCTGTTTTTT

abundance: many
v_gene: TRBV29-1
j_gene: TRBJ1-6
d_gene: -
CDR3aa: CSVQGQSWTNSPLHF
CDR3nt: TGCAGCGTCCAAGGACAGTCTTGGACTAATTCACCCCTCCACTTT

abundance: many
v_gene: TRBV12-3/TRBV12-4
j_gene: TRBJ1-4
d_gene: -
CDR3aa: CASSRTTNEKLFF
CDR3nt: TGTGCCAGCAGCCGAACAACTAATGAAAAACTGTTTTTT

abundance: many
v_gene: TRBV5-1
j_gene: TRBJ2-3
d_gene: -
CDR3aa: CASSLETHRSGDTQYF
CDR3nt: TGCGCCAGCAGCTTGGAGACCCACCGGTCGGGAGATACGCAGTATTTT